The 21 T cell receptor beta chains given below trace back to one sample, sequenced in a study of Graves' ophthalmopathy and Graves' hyperthyroidism. RNA transcripts yielded amplified TCR beta CDR3 regions. HTBI primers primed a first-round RT-PCR, and a second-round multiplex PCR followed. Each CDR3 protein is one row after TCRdb ran MiXCR on the multiplex PCR reads. The sample has 450,000 to 600,000 distinct CDR3 sequences, under 45% seen once; the top ten hold 4% to 5%. Source material: peripheral blood or thyroid tissue (not recorded which). These receptors came from an adult man with Graves' hyperthyroidism.

The V gene is TRBV15, the J gene TRBJ1-4; D gene unclear. CDR3 length: 14 amino acids. The V end lost 3 bases, the J end lost 12 bases, and 17 bases lay between the germline ends. The germline gives CDR1 LNHNV, CDR2 YYDKDF (reference sequence). Here the CDR3 reads CATSRGQPNEELFF. Here the CDR3 DNA reads TGTGCCACCAGCAGGGGTCAGCCGAATGAGGAACTGTTTTTT.

Regarding this clonotype: This may be a read error, as it is one base from a much larger clone. The CDR3 loop is CASSLTGSDTGELFF. DNA of the CDR3: TGCGCCAGCAGCTTGACTGGGAGCGACACCGGGGAGCTGTTTTTT. V usage is TRBV5-1 and J usage is TRBJ2-2; D is perhaps TRBD2 (5 bases). Germline CDR1 reads SGHRS; CDR2 reads YFSETQ. Trimming cost V 1 base and J 3 bases, with 10 bases left between them. CDR3 length: 15 residues.

CDR3 sequence: CASRQQGHSGNTIYF. The CDR3 bases are TGTGCCAGTAGACAACAGGGCCACTCTGGAAACACCATATATTTT. The chain links TRBV19 to TRBJ1-3; D possibly corresponds to TRBD1 (6 bases). This CDR3 region has 15 residues. The germline V and J ends were trimmed by 6 bases and 0 bases, with 12 bases remaining between them. Germline V CDR1 and CDR2: LNHDA, SQIVND (reference sequence).

This clonotype was detected many times. The rearrangement links TRBV12-3 or TRBV12-4 to TRBJ1-1; 8 bases agree with TRBD1. V lost 7 bases, J lost 6 bases, and 10 bases stayed unmatched. The CDR3 spans 14 residues. The CDR3 region has the DNA TGTGCCAGCACTTTGGGGCAGGGGGCTGCTGAAGCTTTCTTT. Translation: CASTLGQGAAEAFF.

In this sample, this clonotype turned up a few times. This rearrangement joins TRBV30 to TRBJ1-3; the D gene is possibly TRBD1 (5 bases). V lost 2 bases and J 2 bases, leaving 7 bases between the germline ends. Germline CDR1 GTSNPN, CDR2 SVGIG (reference sequence). The CDR3 runs 13 residues. In nucleotides, the CDR3 is TGTGCCTGGAGTTCAGGGCCTGGAAACACCATATATTTT. Residues: CAWSSGPGNTIYF.

This clonotype was seen many times. The V gene is TRBV10-3, the J gene TRBJ2-2; D unclear. This CDR3 spans 11 amino acids. Per germline, CDR1 ENHRY and CDR2 SYGVKD. The germline V and J ends were trimmed by 5 bases and 5 bases, with 3 bases remaining between them. CDR3 region: CAISFTGELFF. In DNA form, the CDR3 reads TGTGCCATCAGTTTTACCGGGGAGCTGTTTTTT.

This clonotype appeared many times. One end of the junction varies from germline; a read error may be responsible. This chain links TRBV7-7 with TRBJ2-7, with 10 nucleotides matching TRBD1. The CDR3 contains 15 residues. CDR1 SSHAT and CDR2 FNYEAQ come from the germline V gene (reference sequence). The CDR3 loop is CASSLDRGPSYEQYF. The CDR3 nucleotides read TGTGCTAGCAGCTTAGACAGGGGGCCATCCTACGAGCAGTACTTC.

This clonotype was seen a handful of times. This chain connects TRBV29-1 to TRBJ2-5, with 7 bases aligning to TRBD2. The junction had 8 bases not matched to a gene; V was cut back by 3 bases and J by 7 bases. The CDR3 is 13 residues long. Germline V CDR1 and CDR2: SQVTM, ANQGSEA. The chain's CDR3 is CSVEWGGSGTQYF. The CDR3 DNA sequence: TGCAGCGTTGAGTGGGGCGGGAGCGGGACCCAGTACTTC.

This clonotype was counted many times. CDR3 protein: CASRFGSSQGKLFF. Written as DNA, the CDR3 is TGTGCCAGCAGATTCGGGAGCAGCCAAGGAAAACTGTTTTTT. This chain uses TRBV6-5 with TRBJ1-4, with D uncertain. Germline V lookup: CDR1 MNHEY, CDR2 SVGAGI. The CDR3 spans 14 residues. The V gene lost 6 bases and the J gene lost 10 bases, with 18 bases spanning the gap.

About this clonotype itself: A read error may be the cause here, since a much bigger clone is one base away. The CDR3 end shows no conserved phenylalanine or tryptophan, and so a read error is likely. The chain employs TRBV20-1 and TRBJ2-5, with 10 bases lining up with TRBD2. Germline V gene sequence: CDR1 DFQATT, CDR2 SNEGSKA (reference sequence). The CDR3 has 15 amino acids. The V gene end was trimmed by 5 bases and the J gene end by 2 bases; junction bases not matched to a gene: 8. The CDR3 nucleotides read TGCAGTGCTTCCACTATAGCGGGGGGACAAGAGACCCAGTACCTC. Translated: CSASTIAGGQETQYL.

This clonotype was counted ten times or more. The chain has TRBV5-4 and TRBJ1-2; 10 nucleotides line up with TRBD1. Germline-derived CDR1 and CDR2 are SGHNT and YYREEE (reference sequence). This CDR3 has 14 residues. V lost 4 bases to trimming and J lost 5 bases; unmatched junction nucleotides: 5. Written as DNA, the CDR3 is TGTGCCAGCAGCCCGGGACAGGGGCGGTATGGCTACACCTTC. Its translation is CASSPGQGRYGYTF.

This clonotype was recorded only once. CDR3 DNA sequence: TGTGCCACCAGCAGAGATCATGGGACAGGGATCGACAATGAGCAGTTCTTC. This encodes CATSRDHGTGIDNEQFF. This chain uses TRBV15 with TRBJ2-1; 9 bases are a match to TRBD1. The V gene end was trimmed by 0 bases and the J gene end by 5 bases; junction bases not matched to a gene: 8. Germline CDR1 reads LNHNV; CDR2 reads YYDKDF (reference sequence). The length of the CDR3 is 17 residues.

This clonotype was observed at least ten times. The chain has TRBV12-3 or TRBV12-4 and TRBJ2-7, with 9 bases matching TRBD1. The CDR3 runs to 15 residues. The junction had 6 bases not matched to a gene; V was cut back by 4 bases and J by 2 bases. The CDR3 is CASSSQGALTYEQYF. The DNA for the CDR3 is TGTGCCAGCAGTTCACAGGGGGCCCTAACCTACGAGCAGTACTTC.

This clonotype was recorded a few times. With a much larger clone just one base away, this may be a read error. This CDR3 reads CAISAQKLETQYF. The CDR3 DNA is TGTGCCATCAGTGCCCAAAAACTAGAGACCCAGTACTTC. V usage is TRBV10-3 and J usage is TRBJ2-5; D is undetermined. V shed 4 bases and J shed 4 bases, with 10 bases lying between them. Germline assignment: CDR1 ENHRY and CDR2 SYGVKD. This CDR3 has 13 residues.

This chain connects TRBV14 to TRBJ2-7; 11 bases line up with TRBD2. Germline V gene data show CDR1 as SGHDN and CDR2 as FVKESK. The CDR3 length is 14 residues. V lost 2 bases to trimming and J lost 5 bases; unmatched junction nucleotides: 2. CDR3: CASSQLGLADEQYF. The CDR3 region has the DNA TGTGCCAGCAGCCAACTGGGACTAGCGGACGAGCAGTACTTC. The whole variable domain, filled in from reference TRBV14 and TRBJ2-7, reads EAGVTQFPSHSVIEKGQTVTLRCDPISGHDNLYWYRRVMGKEIKFLLHFVKESKQDESGMPNNRFLAERTGGTYSTLKVQPAELEDSGVYFCASSQLGLADEQYFGPGTRLTVT.

Ten or more counts support this clonotype. This chain connects TRBV6-2 or TRBV6-3 to TRBJ1-5; D uncertain. This CDR3 is built from 12 residues. Between the trimmed V and J ends, which lost 9 bases and 6 bases, there was a span of 12 bases. Germline CDR1 and CDR2: MNHEY and SVGEGT. Here the CDR3 reads CASTQYGQPQHF. CDR3 DNA: TGTGCCAGTACTCAATACGGTCAGCCCCAGCATTTT.

Points on this clonotype: A junction boundary mismatches the germline segment, possibly from a read error. This chain connects TRBV7-3 to TRBJ2-5, with 12 bases that match TRBD1. CDR3 size: 13 residues. Germline-derived CDR1 and CDR2 are SGHTA and FQGTGA. This CDR3 reads CASSPGTGGERFF. The CDR3 nucleotides are TGTGCCAGCAGCCCCGGGACAGGGGGCGAACGGTTCTTC.

This sequence joins TRBV2 and TRBJ2-7; no clear D gene. The CDR3 length is 16 residues. V lost 6 bases and J 2 bases, leaving 20 bases between the germline ends. Germline V CDR1 and CDR2: SNHLY, FYNNEI. The CDR3 region has the DNA TGTGCCAGCAGACCTACCACGGCTCCAGGAGCCTACGAGCAGTACTTC. Amino acid sequence: CASRPTTAPGAYEQYF.

Only a few counts were recorded for this clonotype. The CDR3: CASSFSGSYEAFF. The CDR3 DNA follows: TGTGCCAGCAGTTTTTCCGGGAGTTATGAAGCTTTCTTT. V is TRBV12-3 or TRBV12-4 and J is TRBJ1-1; D call uncertain. This CDR3 comprises 13 residues. The V end was cut by 3 bases, the J end by 7 bases, with 12 bases between.

This clonotype was found many times. J is TRBJ2-7 and V is TRBV10-2; D is ambiguous. V was cut by 6 bases and J by 3 bases, with 9 bases left in between. The CDR3 totals 12 residues. Germline lookup yields CDR1 WSHSY and CDR2 SAAADI. DNA for the CDR3: TGCGCCAGCAGCAACGATAACTACGAGCAGTACTTC. It encodes CASSNDNYEQYF.

This clonotype has at least ten counts. The chain links TRBV28 to TRBJ1-2; 9 nucleotides line up with TRBD1. The CDR3 loop spans 14 amino acids. V dropped 5 bases and J dropped 5; count of bases not matched to a gene: 6. Germline CDR1 and CDR2: MDHEN and SYDVKM. In DNA form, the CDR3 reads TGTGCCAGCAGTCCCACAGGGGGCGAGTATGGCTACACCTTC. This codes for CASSPTGGEYGYTF.